These 26 T cell receptor beta chains were sequenced from one sample in a study of T-cell memory formation after mild COVID-19. MiXCR, run by TCRdb on the 5' RACE reads, gives a single entry per CDR3 protein. The sample comprises roughly 480,000 distinct CDR3 sequences, around 25% of which are singletons, and approximately 13% rests with the top ten. The sequencing sample was made of PBMCs or a T cell subset sorted from them (not recorded which). The receptors stem from an adult woman who had mild COVID-19 (a few samples of this study predate the infection). Cell type and time point are not known.

The chain employs TRBV20-1 and TRBJ2-3; 10 bases fit TRBD2. Unmatched junction bases numbered 5, after V lost 6 bases and J lost 2 bases. This CDR3 is 14 amino acids long. Germline-derived CDR1 and CDR2 are DFQATT and SNEGSKA (reference sequence). This CDR3 reads CSAGAGGTTDTQYF. CDR3 DNA sequence: TGCAGTGCCGGAGCGGGGGGGACCACAGATACGCAGTATTTT.

This clonotype appeared a few times. The chain's CDR3 is CASSLGTSANEQFF. The CDR3 bases are TGTGCCAGCAGCCTCGGGACTAGCGCCAATGAGCAGTTCTTC. The rearrangement uses TRBV7-2 and TRBJ2-1; 10 bases fit TRBD2. The V gene end was trimmed by 5 bases and the J gene end by 6 bases; junction bases not matched to a gene: 4. CDR1 SGHTA and CDR2 FQGNSA come from the germline V gene. The CDR3 spans 14 residues.

The rearrangement links TRBV7-2 to TRBJ1-2; 9 positions agree with TRBD1. In germline, CDR1 is SGHTA, CDR2 FQGNSA. The ends lost 7 bases at V and 3 bases at J; junction bases unmatched: 6. The CDR3 spans 14 residues. The CDR3 spells CASNRDREHYGYTF. In DNA, the CDR3 is TGTGCCAGCAACCGGGACAGGGAACACTATGGCTACACCTTC.

This clonotype has a handful of counts. This chain links TRBV9 with TRBJ2-3; perhaps TRBD2 as D (6 bases). Trimming shortened V by 0 bases and J by 4 bases, and 15 bases separated the two germline ends. Germline V gives CDR1 SGDLS, CDR2 YYNGEE. The CDR3 runs to 16 residues. CDR3 in amino acids: CASSVEPSVVADTQYF. Here the CDR3 DNA reads TGTGCCAGCAGCGTAGAACCTAGCGTTGTGGCAGATACGCAGTATTTT.

In its sample, this clonotype was seen a few times. V usage is TRBV27 and J usage is TRBJ2-7, with D perhaps assigned TRBD1 or TRBD2 (5 bases each). This CDR3 comprises 13 residues. V dropped 5 bases and J dropped 5 bases, with 13 bases sitting between them. Germline loops: CDR1 MNHEY, CDR2 SMNVEV (reference sequence). Here the CDR3 reads CASSPTRGNEQYF. In DNA, the CDR3 is TGTGCCAGCAGTCCGACGAGGGGCAACGAGCAGTACTTC.

The gene calls are TRBV20-1 and TRBJ2-5; TRBD2 aligns across 11 bases. J was trimmed by 1 base and V by 3 bases; bases with no gene match: 13. Germline CDR1 is DFQATT and CDR2 is SNEGSKA (reference sequence). The length of the CDR3 is 18 residues. The CDR3 region is CSARVLRASGGPQETQYF. For the CDR3, the DNA is TGCAGTGCTAGGGTCCTTCGGGCTAGCGGGGGGCCCCAAGAGACCCAGTACTTC.

The V call is TRBV18, the J call TRBJ2-7, with a possible D match to TRBD2 (5 bases). V was shortened by 6 bases and J by 4 bases, with 16 bases between the two germline ends. This CDR3 has 14 amino acids. From germline, CDR1 is KGHSH and CDR2 LQKENI. Here the CDR3 reads CASSPLGVTYEQYF. Here the CDR3 DNA reads TGTGCCAGCTCCCCCCTCGGGGTTACTTACGAGCAGTACTTC.

This clonotype was observed a few times. V is TRBV5-4 and J is TRBJ1-1, with D uncertain. Trimming removed 0 bases from V and 3 bases from J, with 9 bases in between. The CDR3 runs 14 residues. Germline V CDR1 and CDR2: SGHNT, YYREEE (reference sequence). CDR3 amino acids: CASSLGGKDTEAFF. The DNA of the CDR3 is TGTGCCAGCAGCTTGGGAGGGAAAGACACTGAAGCTTTCTTT.

The chain joins TRBV30 to TRBJ1-6; no clear D. CDR1 and CDR2 from the germline V gene are GTSNPN and SVGIG (reference sequence). The CDR3 sequence is 13 residues long. V was trimmed by 1 base and J by 9 bases, leaving 10 bases between them. CDR3 bases: TGTGCCTGGAGTGGGATTCGGCTTTCACCCCTCCACTTT. Protein sequence: CAWSGIRLSPLHF. Supplemented by reference TRBV30 and TRBJ1-6, the full variable domain reads SQTIHQWPATLVQPVGSPLSLECTVEGTSNPNLYWYRQAAGRGLQLLFYSVGIGQISSEVPQNLSASRPQDRQFILSSKKLLLSDSGFYLCAWSGIRLSPLHFGNGTRLTVT.

V gene TRBV5-1 combines with J gene TRBJ2-1, with D possibly being TRBD1 or TRBD2 (5 bases each). The CDR3 sequence is 13 residues long. The germline gives CDR1 SGHRS, CDR2 YFSETQ. The germline V and J ends were trimmed by 0 bases and 9 bases, with 10 bases remaining between them. CDR3 DNA: TGCGCCAGCAGCTTGGGTACCGGGACTGAGCAGTTCTTC. It translates to CASSLGTGTEQFF.

This clonotype was observed at least ten times. This rearrangement joins TRBV12-3 or TRBV12-4 to TRBJ2-1; D remains ambiguous. Trimming pared 5 bases from V and 2 bases from J, leaving 7 bases between. The CDR3 length is 13 residues. CDR3 sequence: CASSPPPYNEQFF. In DNA form, the CDR3 reads TGTGCCAGCAGTCCCCCACCCTACAATGAGCAGTTCTTC.

The chain recombines TRBV3-1 with TRBJ2-7; 12 nucleotides agree with TRBD2. Germline V gene sequence: CDR1 LGHDT, CDR2 YNNKEL (reference sequence). The V and J ends lost 4 bases and 3 bases, in that order; junction bases with no gene match: 4. The CDR3 runs 15 residues. CDR3 sequence reads: CASSLLAGGLYEQYF. The DNA of the CDR3 is TGTGCCAGCAGCCTACTAGCGGGGGGACTCTACGAGCAGTACTTC.

Of note for this clonotype: The conserved closing phenylalanine or tryptophan is absent in this CDR3, likely reflecting a read error. The rearrangement joins TRBV12-3 or TRBV12-4 to TRBJ1-2; possibly TRBD1 for D (6 bases). V was trimmed by 10 bases and J by 6 bases, leaving 21 bases between them. The CDR3 runs to 14 residues. CDR3 sequence: CATSIGQKIDGYTY. CDR3 DNA sequence: TGTGCCACTTCGATCGGACAGAAGATAGATGGCTACACCTAC.

CDR3 nucleotides: TGCAGTGCTAGACTTACAGGGATTAGGGAGACCCAGTACTTC. Its translation: CSARLTGIRETQYF. This rearrangement joins TRBV20-1 to TRBJ2-5; perhaps TRBD1 as D (6 bases). The germline gives CDR1 DFQATT, CDR2 SNEGSKA (reference sequence). The length of the CDR3 is 14 residues. The V and J ends lost 2 bases and 5 bases respectively, with 15 bases between them.

The chain joins TRBV9 to TRBJ1-6, with 7 bases aligning to TRBD1. The CDR3 length is 15 residues. Unmatched junction bases numbered 5, after V lost 0 bases and J lost 8 bases. CDR1 is SGDLS and CDR2 is YYNGEE in the germline V gene. The CDR3 DNA reads TGTGCCAGCAGCGTAGGACAGGGCGCCGATTCACCCCTCCACTTT. Translated: CASSVGQGADSPLHF. The full variable domain, completed using reference TRBV9 and TRBJ1-6, is DSGVTQTPKHLITATGQRVTLRCSPRSGDLSVYWYQQSLDQGLQFLIQYYNGEERAKGNILERFSAQQFPDLHSELNLSSLELGDSALYFCASSVGQGADSPLHFGNGTRLTVT.

The genes are TRBV6-5 and TRBJ1-5; D not certain. Trimming left V 5 bases short and J 10 bases short, with 15 bases between. The CDR3 is made up of 13 amino acids. Germline V CDR1 and CDR2: MNHEY, SVGAGI. CDR3 region: CASSQTDRLPQHF. In DNA form, the CDR3 reads TGTGCCAGCAGTCAAACCGATAGATTACCCCAGCATTTT.

This clonotype occurred a few times. The CDR3 DNA sequence: TGTGCCAGCAGCAAACGGCAGTCCGGAATTTATAATTCACCCCTCCACTTT. It specifies CASSKRQSGIYNSPLHF. V usage is TRBV21-1 and J usage is TRBJ1-6. TRBV21-1 is described as a pseudogene. The CDR3 sequence is 17 residues long.

The chain uses TRBV29-1 and TRBJ1-2, with D tentatively TRBD1 (6 bases). The CDR3 runs to 13 residues. Trimming left V 3 bases short and J 8 bases short, with 16 bases between. Germline lookup yields CDR1 SQVTM and CDR2 ANQGSEA. In nucleotides, the CDR3 is TGCAGCGTTGATAATAACCCGGGACAAGGCTACACCTTC. Translated: CSVDNNPGQGYTF.

The rearrangement uses TRBV5-1 and TRBJ1-1, with TRBD1 matching 7 bases. CDR3 length: 15 amino acids. Unmatched junction bases numbered 7, after V lost 4 bases and J lost 1 base. Germline V gene data show CDR1 as SGHRS and CDR2 as YFSETQ. The CDR3 DNA reads TGCGCCAGCAGCCCACCATGGACAGGGAACACTGAAGCTTTCTTT. This codes for CASSPPWTGNTEAFF.

This clonotype occurred a few times. The chain recombines TRBV27 with TRBJ2-4, with 7 bases lining up with TRBD1. There are 15 residues in the CDR3. Trimming removed 2 bases from V and 1 base from J; junction bases left unmatched: 2. The germline CDR1 and CDR2 sequences are MNHEY and SMNVEV (reference sequence). CDR3 in amino acids: CASSLTGVAKNIQYF. CDR3 bases: TGTGCCAGCAGTTTAACAGGGGTGGCCAAAAACATTCAGTACTTC.

V and J are TRBV7-2 and TRBJ2-4, with D tentatively TRBD1 or TRBD2 (5 bases each). Germline V gene lookup returns CDR1 SGHTA and CDR2 FQGNSA. This CDR3 is 15 amino acids long. With 5 bases removed from V and 4 bases from J, the gap between germline ends came to 15 bases. The CDR3 DNA sequence: TGTGCCAGCAGCAAATCCGGGACGACTAAAAACATTCAGTACTTC. Translating it yields CASSKSGTTKNIQYF.

This rearrangement joins TRBV4-2 to TRBJ2-5; D is possibly TRBD1 (7 bases). The CDR3 loop spans 16 amino acids. V dropped 0 bases and J dropped 6 bases, with 17 bases sitting between them. Germline values: CDR1 LGHNA, CDR2 YNFKEQ. CDR3 loop: CASSQDLAGGSKTQYF. CDR3 sequence (DNA): TGTGCCAGCAGCCAAGATTTGGCAGGGGGGAGCAAGACCCAGTACTTC.

This clonotype was observed a few times. The V gene is TRBV7-3, the J gene TRBJ2-7, with TRBD1 matching 8 bases. Germline V gene data show CDR1 as SGHTA and CDR2 as FQGTGA. Trimming removed 2 bases from V and 4 bases from J; junction bases left unmatched: 13. This CDR3 has 17 amino acids. The DNA of the CDR3 is TGTGCCAGCAGCTTAGTCGGCAGGGGGCGGTCAGGATACGAGCAGTACTTC. Translation gives CASSLVGRGRSGYEQYF. Drawing the rest from reference TRBV7-3 and TRBJ2-7, the complete variable domain is GAGVSQTPSNKVTEKGKYVELRCDPISGHTALYWYRQSLGQGPEFLIYFQGTGAADDSGLPNDRFFAVRPEGSVSTLKIQRTERGDSAVYLCASSLVGRGRSGYEQYFGPGTRLTVT.

This clonotype was seen only a few times. One junction end disagrees with the germline gene, perhaps due to a read error. This chain joins TRBV12-3 or TRBV12-4 and TRBJ2-7; D gene uncertain. The CDR3 runs to 11 residues. The CDR3 region has the DNA TGTGCCAGCAGTCGCTCCAACGAGCAGTACTTC. The encoded protein is CASSRSNEQYF.

The rearrangement links TRBV29-1 to TRBJ2-7; TRBD1 matches at 10 bases. CDR1 is SQVTM, CDR2 ANQGSEA, per germline. The V gene end was trimmed by 3 bases and the J gene end by 3 bases; junction bases not matched to a gene: 5. There are 14 residues in the CDR3. The CDR3 protein is CSVEAGTGVYEQYF. CDR3 in DNA: TGCAGCGTTGAGGCCGGGACAGGGGTCTACGAGCAGTACTTC.

The chain links TRBV5-1 to TRBJ2-1; 10 bases line up with TRBD2. The ends lost 0 bases at V and 0 bases at J; junction bases unmatched: 6. Germline V gene lookup returns CDR1 SGHRS and CDR2 YFSETQ. The CDR3 has 18 amino acids. The CDR3 DNA reads TGCGCCAGCAGCTTGGGACTAGCGGGTCTCAGCTCCTACAATGAGCAGTTCTTC. Its protein is CASSLGLAGLSSYNEQFF.